This T cell receptor (beta chain) was captured in a study of cytomegalovirus exposure and HLA in healthy donors (dated by TCRdb to about 2017). With respect to the entire study: In an earlier analysis of some 610 of the donors, around 300 Gb of sequence data and 117 million unique TCR beta sequences from roughly 180 million T cells were reported. An early release covering some 640 HLA-typed donors comprised approximately 300 gigabases of sequencing data and tens of millions of unique TCR sequences. The genetic ancestry cluster associated with self-reported Caucasian donors included 65% to 90% of the roughly 400 genotyped donors. The study aimed to test whether signatures of past pathogen exposure could be identified by cataloging public T cell receptors. Using immunosequencing, the study profiled T cell repertoires from roughly 650 subjects and related those repertoires to cytomegalovirus serostatus. Besides the first cohort of around 670 subjects, a separate validation cohort made up of 120 different subjects was used. To predict cytomegalovirus infection status, the study combined high-throughput TCR immunosequencing, statistical association of individual TCRs with disease status, and machine learning. A later analysis re-analyzed previously published TCR beta repertoires from 666 donors and added high-resolution HLA genotyping to study TCR occurrence patterns. In the later analysis, no new phenotypic data were used to find candidate immune exposures; instead, reliance was placed on TCR beta sequences and their occurrence across donors. In an earlier analysis of 550 to 700 of the donors, high-throughput TCR beta sequencing was used to judge whether each TCR beta V gene segment behaved as functional or pseudogenic. Alongside the repertoire data, information on donor age, sex, ethnicity and CMV serostatus was compiled. A later genetic analysis used genome-wide SNP genotypes for about 65% of the 666 donors, treating that subset as a discovery cohort. All discovery cohort repertoires had been generated using a single sequencing platform. Class I and class II HLA loci were covered by the typing at four-digit resolution. The number of donors typed differed by locus, with roughly 620-630 for A, B, C, DRB1 and DQB1, roughly 520 for DQA1, some 570 for DPA1, and some 440 for DPB1. Four to six DR-DQ haplotypes were handled as single units for association and clustering, since linkage in the cohort was strong. Among about 400 genotyped donors of the cohort, an average of around 250,000 unique TCR beta nucleotide sequences was sequenced per donor, of which 15% to 20% were non-productive. General study outcomes and caveats: A total of around 150 TCR beta chains were listed by the study as associated with cytomegalovirus. While some public TCRs were present in many individuals, most TCR sequences turned up only very rarely across donors. Some IMGT-functional V segments, including TRBV6-2 and TRBV6-3, could not be distinguished by the 87-base-pair reads and were therefore excluded. When HLA alleles, especially DR and DQ, strongly co-occurred, TCR associations were difficult to assign to individual alleles. The earlier analysis of approximately 590 of the donors excluded some 15 rarely observed V segments, including chromosome 9 orphons, because counts were too low. In an earlier analysis of 587 of the donors, most TCR beta V segments were observed in productive rearrangements about 87% or about 30% of the time, broadly matching IMGT annotations. Compared with the roughly 710-donor mean, donors in an Asian-associated ancestry cluster had fewer N-insertions in productive TCRs, according to a later genetic analysis. A group of highly shared sequence variants was considered likely to be a technical artifact of the sequencing pipeline. This cohort had only TCR beta chains sequenced, and the lack of alpha or paired-chain data limited which features could be detected. A later analysis associated 16,951 TCR beta sequences with specific HLA alleles at a false discovery rate of 0.05. Roughly uniform sequencing depth across donors was assumed in presence/absence analyses, although this assumption may not hold. According to a later analysis, most CMV-associated TCR beta chains appeared to be HLA-restricted, and the HLA associations seemed to be driven largely by CMV exposure. In vitro tests confirmed that a few of the cytomegalovirus-associated TCR beta chains recognize cytomegalovirus antigens. Because some donors lacked HLA typing at each locus, the association tests relied only on the typed subset. In both the original and validation cohorts, the classifier was reported to diagnose cytomegalovirus status with high specificity and sensitivity. A further reported finding was that TCR beta sequences accurately predicted the HLA-A and HLA-B alleles for most subjects in the first cohort. Compared with equally common non-associated chains, HLA-associated TCR beta chains in a later analysis were more clonally expanded and had lower generation probabilities. CMV serostatus was the only immune exposure information available for the cohort. Correlated functional status among segregating V segments might be attributable to linkage disequilibrium, but an unknown experimental factor could not be ruled out. In a later genetic analysis, a missense DCLRE1C variant was associated with V-gene and J-gene trimming of TCR beta chains, and the association was replicated in an independent cohort. It was suggested by the authors that the approach could potentially be generalized to other disease states and immunological phenotypes. According to a later analysis, TCR association rates differed among HLA loci, with DRB1 alleles showing the most associated TCRs and HLA-C alleles showing the fewest. A later analysis reported that several top co-occurrence clusters appeared linked to parvovirus B19, influenza, CMV and Epstein-Barr virus.

With regard to this clone: This clone's antigen is unknown. No base qualities exist here, and no much larger clone lies one base off it.

The cohort was made up of 666 healthy bone marrow donors. All cohort members were sampled while nominally healthy, although unrecorded immune exposures were likely present. The donor was CMV seropositive and was included in the group of 270 or so seropositive cohort members. A peripheral blood sample was provided by each donor, and peripheral blood mononuclear cells were used for TCR beta sequencing. The Qiagen DNeasy Blood Extraction Kit was used to extract genomic DNA from the blood cell samples. The V end gives up 4 bases and the J end 4 bases, leaving 4 bases in the junction not matched to a gene. From the cysteine through the phenylalanine, the CDR3 covers 13 amino acids. Only the CDR3 DNA is retained, 39 bases long and in frame from the first base. The germline V gene (reference sequence) supplies CDR1 GTSNPN and CDR2 SVGIG. Library prep was done by the immunoSEQ multiplex PCR assay. For the multiplex PCR, a mixture combining 60 forward primers for TCR Vbeta segments and 13 reverse primers for TCR Jbeta segments was used. A multiplex PCR assay on genomic DNA amplified the CDR3 region of rearranged TCR beta genes. The Illumina HiSeq System was used to sequence the amplified TCR beta libraries as 87-base-pair reads. Per the authors' processing: Across the roughly 670 repertoires, a later analysis counted 75 million to 90 million unique TCR beta chains, around 11 million of which were shared by at least two donors. To remove PCR and sequencing errors, raw reads were error-corrected and collapsed into unique sequences using a nearest-neighbor algorithm that merged closely related sequences. CDR3 sequences were aligned to IMGT reference sequences to assign V, D and J gene segments. For a sequence to be retained, a match of at least six nucleotides to both a V gene segment and a J gene segment was required. Rearrangements were called productive when the CDR3 lacked stop codons and stayed in frame with V and J; all others were non-productive. CDR3 was defined by IMGT convention, running from the second conserved V-encoded cysteine to the conserved J-encoded phenylalanine. In an earlier analysis of around 540 of the donors, sequences lacking an unambiguous match to a single V gene segment were excluded. In an earlier analysis of a few hundred of the donors, V segments were called functional above 56.7% productive rearrangements and were called segregating when the between-donor standard deviation exceeded 5%. A statistical classification framework was built for diagnosing cytomegalovirus status from the catalog of TCR beta chain sequences. In a later analysis, V and J genes were assigned by comparing TCR nucleotide sequences against IMGT/GENE-DB human TR gene sequences. Using the TCRdist pipeline, a later analysis assigned CDR3 sequences along with most-parsimonious VDJ recombination scenarios. In a later analysis, every TCR beta chain was defined by the combination of its CDR3 amino acid sequence and its V-gene family, and reads without a unique V-gene family were dropped. To address suspected cross-contamination and a sequencing artifact, a later analysis removed a few hundred highly shared, low-generation-probability nucleotide sequences. In a later analysis, a clonal expansion index was calculated for each public chain from normalized within-repertoire ranks of inferred template counts. A later analysis computed generation probabilities with a VDJ recombination model fitted to out-of-frame rearrangements, and checked the results against IGoR. In a later analysis, hypergeometric tests were used to score TCR-TCR, TCR-HLA and TCR-CMV co-occurrence, with a repertoire-size bias correction applied to TCR pairs. False discovery rates were estimated in a later analysis by permuting HLA or CMV assignments 20 times. In a later analysis, co-occurring TCRs were grouped with DBSCAN, and TCRdist sequence similarity was added when clustering was performed within HLA-allele-positive subsets. Co-occurrence clustering excluded repertoires with fewer than 30,000 or more than 120,000 public chains, plus five with anomalous nucleotide sharing. This immuneACCESS table, as held by TCRdb, lists in-frame sequences with V and J called but not all clones. Of the missing ones, under half trace to an unresolved V gene in checked studies; the others have no known cause. Clone size and the V and J calls come from that table; the DNA yielded D and trimming. In all, the sample holds roughly 95,000 clones, and 65% to 90% of those were seen once. The ten biggest clones cover approximately 3% of the sample.

The clonotype originates from a man younger than 40 in good health and CMV-seropositive. The rearrangement combines TRBV30 with TRBJ1-5, with TRBD1 matching 7 junction bases. What was sequenced was PBMCs. This receptor has the CDR3 CAWTGGANQPQHF. The bases are TGTGCCTGGACAGGGGGTGCGAATCAGCCCCAGCATTTT.